The clone carrying this T cell receptor beta chain came up many times. The target antigen is unknown. cDNA specific to TCR beta was made from 500 to 650 ng of total RNA, with a constant-region primer employed for priming. Researchers made the TCR beta libraries by running three nested multiplex PCR rounds with slightly modified ARM-PCR. Amplification in the first two PCR rounds was performed using TRBV1-TRBV30 forward primers and a C-beta reverse primer for about 10 cycles each. TCRdb reprocessed the multiplex PCR reads via MiXCR and lists one record per CDR3 protein. This table has 65,000 to 90,000 distinct CDR3 sequences, 72% appearing once. This sample was taken from a study of tumor-infiltrating lymphocytes in primary liver carcinoma. The germline gives CDR1 SQVTM, CDR2 ANQGSEA. The CDR3 length is 15 residues. V was cut by 3 bases and J by 4 bases, with 18 bases left in between. Study-level points and caveats: Found in all five tumor regions were only about 7-25% of top clones.

RNA and DNA were co-extracted from roughly 20-30 mg of unsorted bulk tissue. Each individual tumor supplied samples from five separate regions. The sequence was collected from a middle-aged man with primary liver carcinoma and hepatitis B virus infection. The J gene is TRBJ1-2, the V gene TRBV29-1; D gene uncertain. Material for sequencing was liver tumor tissue from sampling region 1. The subset is: tumor region T1, superior pole. The CDR3 DNA sequence: TGCAGCGTTGAGGTTCAAGCGGAAGTTAGCTATGGCTACACCTTC. Encoded protein: CSVEVQAEVSYGYTF.